This TCR beta chain was identified in a study of tumor-infiltrating lymphocytes in localized non-small cell lung cancer. On the study more broadly: Tumor tissue and non-adjacent uninvolved lung came from each patient.

Trimming took off 5 bases at V and 7 bases at J, with 9 bases between the two ends. This CDR3 has 11 residues. The germline gives CDR1 SGHNT, CDR2 YYREEE (reference sequence). Some clones are missing from TCRdb's copy, which holds only in-frame ones; the method was immunoSEQ multiplex PCR. The repertoire holds some 17,000 clones, with around 79% as singletons. This clone has more than one count but fewer than ten. This sequence originates from a human donor with non-small cell lung cancer. The sequencing input was lung tumor tissue. V and J are TRBV5-4 and TRBJ1-2; D unresolved. The DNA of the CDR3 is TGTGCCAGCAGTTTCATCGGTGGCTACACCTTC. Encoded protein: CASSFIGGYTF.